The sample holds a few counts of the clone carrying this T cell receptor (beta chain). Antigen: not known. The germline CDR1 and CDR2 sequences are SEHNR and FQNEAQ (reference sequence). The trim removed 5 bases at V and 1 base at J, leaving 11 bases unmatched. The CDR3 is 17 residues long. A sample-barcoded 5' primer and a J-beta primer mix were used in a second PCR of roughly 7 to 12 cycles. One entry per CDR3 protein, called by TCRdb with MiXCR from the 5' RACE reads. The sample lists about 770,000 distinct CDR3 sequences, around two fifths occurring once. For every donor, a draw yielded about 9.7 milliliters of peripheral blood. The entry originates in a study of blood T cells in healthy people across ages. Study conclusions and caveats: PBMC samples, being unsorted, prevented any conclusive comparison of naive and antigen-experienced cells. Across the age range, TCR beta diversity per million T cells fell in a roughly linear way. When set beside aged donors, long-lived donors presented more naive CD4+ cells and higher diversity.

This TCR came from a man between 60 and 70 years old in good health. The chain has TRBV7-9 and TRBJ2-5, with TRBD1 matching 9 bases. Sequencing was performed on blood. CDR3 sequence: CASSQQVGTGIQETQYF. CDR3 sequence (DNA): TGTGCCAGCAGCCAACAAGTGGGGACAGGGATCCAAGAGACCCAGTACTTC.